This TCR beta chain is drawn from a study of T cells in Graves' hyperthyroidism and ophthalmopathy. The V end lost 6 bases, the J end lost 8 bases, and 16 bases lay between the germline ends. The CDR3 contains 13 residues. The table lists this clonotype with many counts. Its antigen remains unidentified. The TCR beta CDR3 regions underwent amplification using RNA transcripts as the source. An initial round of RT-PCR targeting the TCR CDR3 relied on the HTBI primer set. TCRdb re-analysed the multiplex PCR reads in MiXCR, keeping a single row per CDR3 protein. The profile shows fewer than 700,000 distinct CDR3 sequences, about 16% of them singletons. Stable Graves' hyperthyroidism denoted no ophthalmopathy progression over 18 months. Criteria for exclusion of patients were uncontrolled infection, other autoimmune disease, pregnancy or lactation. Cells are PBMCs isolated from 10 ml of fresh blood. Study findings and constraints: Patients with ophthalmopathy were separated from those with stable hyperthyroidism by a 13 V-J model.

The genes are TRBV12-3 or TRBV12-4 and TRBJ1-2, with D unclear. This receptor was taken from a woman aged 25 to 39 with Graves' hyperthyroidism. The sequencing input was blood. CDR3 protein: CASSPDWILGYTF. The CDR3 bases are TGTGCCAGCAGCCCAGACTGGATCCTAGGCTACACCTTC.